This TCR beta chain is drawn from a study of molecular identifiers for immune sequencing clone quantification. General study findings and limits: Identical TCR molecules sharing a barcode could underestimate highly expanded clone sizes. Clones carrying above 20 RNA copies accounted for over 97% of effector molecules, under 1% in naive cells.

This clonotype occurred many times. What it recognizes is unknown. The naive CD8 libraries originated from between roughly 18,000 and 1,000,000 sorted cells and drew on 10%, 30% or 50% RNA. Sorted naive CD8 T cells were those defined as CD8+CD4-CCR7+CD45RA+. In TCRdb, the PCR reads were re-called with MiXCR into one record per CDR3 protein. The sample records more than 550,000 distinct CDR3 sequences, 25% being singletons. The CDR3 runs 16 residues. CDR1 is SGHRS, CDR2 YFSETQ, per germline. The germline V and J ends were trimmed by 0 bases and 2 bases, with 15 bases remaining between them. Sequencing used naive CD8+ T cells from blood, with Jurkat cell RNA spiked in. Subset defined: FACS-sorted CD8+CD4-CCR7+CD45RA+ naive T cells. V usage is TRBV5-1 and J usage is TRBJ2-7, with D uncertain. The source of this sequence is a human donor in good health. Some libraries in this study had Jurkat cell RNA spiked in. The CDR3 here is CASSLDRAWPTYEQYF. DNA of the CDR3: TGCGCCAGCAGCTTGGACCGGGCCTGGCCAACCTACGAGCAGTACTTC.